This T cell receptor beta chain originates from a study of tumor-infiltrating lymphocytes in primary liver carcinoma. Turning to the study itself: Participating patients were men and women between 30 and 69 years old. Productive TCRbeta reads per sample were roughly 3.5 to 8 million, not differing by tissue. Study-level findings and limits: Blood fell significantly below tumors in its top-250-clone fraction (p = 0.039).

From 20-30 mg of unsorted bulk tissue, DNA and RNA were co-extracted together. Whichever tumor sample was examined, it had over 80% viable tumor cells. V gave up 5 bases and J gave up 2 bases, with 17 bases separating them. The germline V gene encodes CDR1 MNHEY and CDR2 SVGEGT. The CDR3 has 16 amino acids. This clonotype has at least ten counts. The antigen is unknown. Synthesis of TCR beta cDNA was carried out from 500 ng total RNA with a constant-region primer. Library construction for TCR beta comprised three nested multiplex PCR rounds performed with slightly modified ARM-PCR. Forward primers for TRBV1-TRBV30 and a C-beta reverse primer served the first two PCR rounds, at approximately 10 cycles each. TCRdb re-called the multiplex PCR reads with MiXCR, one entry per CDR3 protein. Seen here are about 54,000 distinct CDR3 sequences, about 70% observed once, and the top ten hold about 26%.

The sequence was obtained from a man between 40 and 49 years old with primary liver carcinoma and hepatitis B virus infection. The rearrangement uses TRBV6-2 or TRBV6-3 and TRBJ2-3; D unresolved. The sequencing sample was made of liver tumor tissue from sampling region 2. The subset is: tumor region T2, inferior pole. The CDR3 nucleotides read TGTGCCAGCAGTCCCTCCTCGACCACCCTCACAGATACGCAGTATTTT. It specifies CASSPSSTTLTDTQYF.